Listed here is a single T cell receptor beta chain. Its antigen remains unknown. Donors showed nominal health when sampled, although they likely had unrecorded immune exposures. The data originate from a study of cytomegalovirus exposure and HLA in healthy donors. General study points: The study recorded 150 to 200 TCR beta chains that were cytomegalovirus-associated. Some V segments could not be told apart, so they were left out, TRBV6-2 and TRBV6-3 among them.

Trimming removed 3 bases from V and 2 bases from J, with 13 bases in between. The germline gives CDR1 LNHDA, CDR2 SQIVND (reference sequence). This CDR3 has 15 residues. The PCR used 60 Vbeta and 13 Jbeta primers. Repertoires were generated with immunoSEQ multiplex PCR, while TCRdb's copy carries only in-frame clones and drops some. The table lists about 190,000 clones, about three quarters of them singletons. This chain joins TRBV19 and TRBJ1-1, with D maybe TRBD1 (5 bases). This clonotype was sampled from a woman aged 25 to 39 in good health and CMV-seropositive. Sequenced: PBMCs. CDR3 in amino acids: CASSMLGTANTEAFF. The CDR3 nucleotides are TGTGCCAGTAGTATGCTGGGGACTGCTAACACTGAAGCTTTCTTT.